A selection of T cell receptor beta chains follows, all from one sample in a study of cytomegalovirus exposure and HLA in healthy donors. Produced via immunoSEQ multiplex PCR; TCRdb's table is partial and in-frame only. Of more than 95,000 clones in the sample, roughly 70% were seen once. The source material was PBMCs. The source is a woman under 30 in good health and CMV-seronegative. CDR3s include the opening cysteine and the closing phenylalanine or tryptophan. A D gene is named only where the DNA matches it firmly. Not all rows give a size; the values are once, few, many and, for expanded clones, a class.

V gene	clone size	J gene	D gene	CDR3 protein	CDR3 DNA
TRBV19	few	TRBJ1-5	NA	CATGRQYNQPQHF	TGTGCCACCGGACGACAGTACAATCAGCCCCAGCATTTT
TRBV4-1	large	TRBJ2-6	NA	CASSLQDGSGANVLTF	TGCGCCAGCAGCCTACAGGACGGCTCTGGGGCCAACGTCCTGACTTTC
TRBV2	NA	TRBJ2-7	TRBD1	CASRAGTGGLYEQYF	TGTGCCAGCAGAGCCGGGACAGGGGGACTCTACGAGCAGTACTTC
TRBV29-1	NA	TRBJ1-2	TRBD1	CSVEDRGNENRGKWHTF	TGCAGCGTTGAAGATCGAGGTAATGAAAACAGGGGGAAATGGCACACCTTC
TRBV5-6	NA	TRBJ2-7	NA	CASSVDNYEQYF	TGTGCCAGCAGCGTGGATAACTACGAGCAGTACTTC
TRBV5-1	NA	TRBJ2-6	NA	CASSSGQGNAGANVLTF	TGCGCCAGCAGCTCAGGGCAGGGTAATGCTGGGGCCAACGTCCTGACTTTC
TRBV28	NA	TRBJ2-1	TRBD2	CASSASGGGAYDEQFF	TGTGCCAGCAGTGCCTCGGGAGGGGGGGCTTACGATGAGCAGTTCTTC
TRBV19	few	TRBJ1-1	TRBD1	CASSTGGNTEAFF	TGTGCCAGTAGTACAGGGGGGAACACTGAAGCTTTCTTT
TRBV7-3	NA	TRBJ1-1	NA	CASSPGRNTEAFF	TGTGCCAGCAGTCCCGGGAGGAACACTGAAGCTTTCTTT
TRBV5-1	few	TRBJ1-5	NA	CASSPLPGGNQPQHF	TGCGCCAGCAGCCCCCTCCCCGGGGGCAATCAGCCCCAGCATTTT
TRBV5-4	NA	TRBJ1-3	TRBD1	CASSRSGTGLSGNTIYF	TGTGCCAGCAGCCGATCCGGGACAGGCCTCTCTGGAAACACCATATATTTT
TRBV13	few	TRBJ2-7	TRBD1	CASSYGQGRISYEQYF	TGTGCCAGCAGCTACGGACAGGGTCGGATATCCTACGAGCAGTACTTC
TRBV6-5	NA	TRBJ1-1	TRBD1	CASRRTGVGNTEAFF	TGTGCCAGCAGACGGACAGGGGTGGGGAACACTGAAGCTTTCTTT
TRBV7-6	NA	TRBJ1-4	TRBD1	CASRPTGAADEKLFF	TGTGCCAGCAGGCCGACAGGGGCGGCAGATGAAAAACTGTTTTTT
TRBV5-4	NA	TRBJ2-2	TRBD1	CASSGPTGPTGELFF	TGTGCCAGCAGCGGGCCGACAGGGCCAACCGGGGAGCTGTTTTTT
TRBV29-1	NA	TRBJ2-2	NA	CSVEDNGTGELFF	TGCAGCGTTGAAGATAACGGGACCGGGGAGCTGTTTTTT
TRBV28	NA	TRBJ1-2	NA	CASSSSQGGLSGYTF	TGTGCCAGCAGTTCTTCACAGGGTGGTCTGTCTGGCTACACCTTC
TRBV6-5	NA	TRBJ1-2	NA	CASSSLAAGNYGYTF	TGTGCCAGCAGTTCCCTAGCTGCGGGGAACTATGGCTACACCTTC
TRBV19	NA	TRBJ2-3	TRBD2	CASRAGGTDTQYF	TGTGCCAGTAGAGCGGGAGGCACAGATACGCAGTATTTT
TRBV5-1	few	TRBJ2-2	NA	CASSFSGVTGELFF	TGCGCCAGCAGCTTCTCAGGGGTCACCGGGGAGCTGTTTTTT
TRBV10-3	NA	TRBJ2-5	NA	CAISELRSQETQYF	TGTGCCATCAGTGAGCTGCGATCCCAAGAGACCCAGTACTTC
TRBV27	once	TRBJ1-5	TRBD1	CASSSQTGGNQPQHF	TGTGCCAGCAGTTCCCAAACAGGGGGCAATCAGCCCCAGCATTTT
TRBV5-3	NA	TRBJ2-7	NA	CARSLLKTYEQYF	TGTGCCAGAAGCTTACTAAAAACCTACGAGCAGTACTTC
TRBV9	once	TRBJ1-1	NA	CASSPFLDKNTEAFF	TGTGCCAGCAGCCCCTTCCTTGACAAGAACACTGAAGCTTTCTTT
TRBV29-1	NA	TRBJ2-1	NA	CSADHRDNEQFF	TGCAGCGCGGATCATCGGGACAATGAGCAGTTCTTC
TRBV6-6	NA	TRBJ2-1	NA	CATTGTPLYNEQFF	TGTGCCACTACCGGGACACCCCTATACAATGAGCAGTTCTTC
TRBV13	NA	TRBJ2-3	TRBD2	CASSLGLAGGRDTQYF	TGTGCCAGCAGCCTGGGACTAGCGGGGGGGCGGGATACGCAGTATTTT
TRBV30	few	TRBJ1-2	NA	CAWSVRGVAYGYTF	TGTGCCTGGAGTGTGCGGGGGGTAGCATATGGCTACACCTTC
TRBV30	few	TRBJ1-1	NA	CAWRPGNTEAFF	TGTGCCTGGAGGCCGGGGAACACTGAAGCTTTCTTT
TRBV10-3	NA	TRBJ2-1	TRBD2	CAISRLAGGLDNEQFF	TGTGCCATCAGCAGACTAGCGGGGGGTCTTGACAATGAGCAGTTCTTC
TRBV19	NA	TRBJ1-1	TRBD1	CASSPGDRMGTEAFF	TGTGCCAGTAGTCCAGGGGACAGGATGGGCACTGAAGCTTTCTTT
TRBV25-1	NA	TRBJ2-7	NA	CASSLRGYEQYF	TGTGCCAGCAGTCTCCGGGGCTACGAGCAGTACTTC
TRBV5-4	NA	TRBJ2-3	TRBD2	CASSIYAGGFTDTQYF	TGTGCCAGCAGCATATACGCGGGGGGGTTCACAGATACGCAGTATTTT
TRBV6-5	NA	TRBJ1-1	TRBD1	CASSFGQGYTEAFF	TGTGCCAGTTCCTTCGGACAGGGGTACACTGAAGCTTTCTTT
TRBV6-5	NA	TRBJ1-1	TRBD1	CASSYSLRDSSLVF	TGTGCCAGCAGTTACTCCCTTCGGGACAGTTCCTTGGTCTTT
TRBV5-1	NA	TRBJ2-7	TRBD1	CASNVDRGSYEQYF	TGCGCCAGCAACGTCGACAGGGGCTCCTACGAGCAGTACTTC
TRBV28	NA	TRBJ1-6	NA	CASSLPGLSSYNSPLHF	TGTGCCAGCAGTTTACCCGGGTTGAGCTCCTATAATTCACCCCTCCACTTT
TRBV12-5	few	TRBJ1-2	TRBD1	CASGPGTAVGYTF	TGTGCTAGTGGTCCCGGGACAGCGGTCGGCTACACCTTC
TRBV4-1	NA	TRBJ2-1	NA	CASSQASSYNEQFF	TGCGCCAGCAGCCAAGCGAGCTCCTACAATGAGCAGTTCTTC
TRBV30	NA	TRBJ2-1	TRBD2	CAWRGRGALNEQFF	TGTGCCTGGAGGGGGCGGGGGGCCCTCAATGAGCAGTTCTTC
TRBV4-2	NA	TRBJ2-6	NA	CASRLLSGSGANVLTF	TGTGCCAGCAGACTCTTAAGCGGTTCTGGGGCCAACGTCCTGACTTTC
TRBV5-1	NA	TRBJ1-5	NA	CASSLAQGGQPQHF	TGCGCCAGCAGCTTGGCCCAGGGAGGGCAGCCCCAGCATTTT
TRBV5-4	few	TRBJ1-3	NA	CASSPGGFGSGNTIYF	TGTGCCAGCAGCCCCGGGGGGTTTGGTTCTGGAAACACCATATATTTT
TRBV4-1	few	TRBJ1-5	NA	CASSQSRALGNQPQHF	TGCGCCAGCAGCCAATCGAGGGCCCTGGGCAATCAGCCCCAGCATTTT
TRBV5-4	NA	TRBJ1-2	TRBD1	CASSHGQGWGYTF	TGTGCCAGCAGCCACGGACAGGGCTGGGGCTACACCTTC
TRBV18	few	TRBJ2-2	NA	CASSQGQTAGELFF	TGTGCCAGCTCACAAGGACAGACGGCCGGGGAGCTGTTTTTT
TRBV9	NA	TRBJ1-6	NA	CASSPTGVLNSPLHF	TGTGCCAGCAGCCCGACCGGGGTACTTAATTCACCCCTCCACTTT
TRBV19	NA	TRBJ1-1	NA	CASRIGGEAFF	TGTGCCAGTAGAATAGGCGGTGAAGCTTTCTTT
TRBV21-1	few	TRBJ1-5	NA	CASSNLSPRDQPQHF	TGTGCCAGCAGCAATTTAAGCCCCCGAGATCAGCCCCAGCATTTT